The sequence of this T cell receptor (beta chain) was determined in a study of T cell responses to AZD1222 COVID-19 vaccine. Study-wide points: Vaccine-associated CD4 TCRs spanned spike, dominant at 160-218 and 743-854. Nearly half of the spike-specific TCRs reportedly recognize variant regions that carry no mutations. Donors were largely white British and mainly female; clonal diversity was possibly underestimated. Seropositive status at baseline applied to only a handful of AZD1222 recipients.

This clone was counted only a few times. Antigen specificity is unknown. The germline V gene has CDR1 SGHRS and CDR2 YFSETQ. CDR3 length: 14 amino acids. V lost 4 bases to trimming and J lost 4 bases; unmatched junction nucleotides: 7. Assay used: immunoSEQ multiplex PCR; TCRdb lists only in-frame clones, some missing. The sample carries around 94,000 clones, roughly 85% recorded once. Sequencing used peripheral blood, obtained 28 days after the second AZD1222 dose. The origin of this receptor is an adult who received the AZD1222 COVID-19 vaccine. The chain carries TRBV5-1 and TRBJ1-2; 7 positions agree with TRBD1. The CDR3 sequence is CASSMDRISYGYTF. CDR3 in DNA: TGCGCCAGCAGCATGGACAGGATCTCCTATGGCTACACCTTC.